This T cell receptor beta chain was identified during a study of CD8 T cells in Susac syndrome. RNA amounts of about 0.5 to 1 ug underwent reverse transcription with random hexamers. TCRdb re-called the immunoSEQ multiplex PCR reads through MiXCR, storing one row per CDR3 protein. The sample holds about 190,000 distinct CDR3 sequences, about 91% seen once. V dropped 7 bases and J dropped 6; count of bases not matched to a gene: 18. The CDR3 covers 19 residues. Germline V gives CDR1 SNHLY, CDR2 FYNNEI. This sequence was found in a human donor with Susac syndrome. This chain links TRBV2 with TRBJ2-1, with TRBD2 identical over 13 bases. The sample was CD4+ T cells from PBMCs. CDR3 in amino acids: CASTRPGLAGVATGNEQFF. The CDR3 DNA reads TGTGCCAGCACTCGCCCCGGACTAGCGGGAGTGGCCACAGGCAATGAGCAGTTCTTC.